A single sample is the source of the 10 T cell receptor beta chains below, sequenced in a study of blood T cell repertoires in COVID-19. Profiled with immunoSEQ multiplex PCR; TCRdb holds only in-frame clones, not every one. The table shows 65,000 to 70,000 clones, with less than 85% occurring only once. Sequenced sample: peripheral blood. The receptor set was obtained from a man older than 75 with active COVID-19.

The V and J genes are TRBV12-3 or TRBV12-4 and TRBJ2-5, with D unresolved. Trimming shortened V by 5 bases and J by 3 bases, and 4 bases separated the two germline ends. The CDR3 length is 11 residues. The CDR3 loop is CASSPKETQYF. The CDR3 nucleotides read TGTGCCAGCAGTCCCAAAGAGACCCAGTACTTC.

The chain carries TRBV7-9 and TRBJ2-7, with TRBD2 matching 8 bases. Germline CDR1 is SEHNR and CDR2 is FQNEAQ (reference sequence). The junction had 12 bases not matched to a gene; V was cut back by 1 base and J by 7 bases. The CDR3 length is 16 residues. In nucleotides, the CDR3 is TGTGCCAGCAGCTTAGGAGGAGTAGCGGGGCCTCGGGAGCAGTACTTC. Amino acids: CASSLGGVAGPREQYF.

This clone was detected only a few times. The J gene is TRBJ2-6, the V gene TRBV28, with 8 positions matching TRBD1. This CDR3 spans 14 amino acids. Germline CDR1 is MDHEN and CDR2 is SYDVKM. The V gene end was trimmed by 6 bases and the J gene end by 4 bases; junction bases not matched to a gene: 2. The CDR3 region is CASRTGVGANVLTF. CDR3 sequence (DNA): TGTGCCAGCAGGACAGGGGTCGGGGCCAACGTCCTGACTTTC.

This CDR3 is CASSLEGPDINEKLFF. CDR3 DNA sequence: TGCGCCAGCAGCTTGGAGGGGCCAGATATAAATGAAAAACTGTTTTTT. The V gene is TRBV5-1, the J gene TRBJ1-4; possible D gene TRBD1, 5 bases. This CDR3 contains 16 residues. Trimming removed 0 bases from V and 5 bases from J, with 14 bases in between. The germline gives CDR1 SGHRS, CDR2 YFSETQ.

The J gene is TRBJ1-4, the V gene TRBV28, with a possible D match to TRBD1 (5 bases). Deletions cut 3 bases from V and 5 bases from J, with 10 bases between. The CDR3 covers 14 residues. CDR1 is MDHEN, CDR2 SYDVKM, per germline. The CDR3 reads CASSLLAGNEKLFF. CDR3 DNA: TGTGCCAGCAGTTTGCTGGCAGGGAATGAAAAACTGTTTTTT.

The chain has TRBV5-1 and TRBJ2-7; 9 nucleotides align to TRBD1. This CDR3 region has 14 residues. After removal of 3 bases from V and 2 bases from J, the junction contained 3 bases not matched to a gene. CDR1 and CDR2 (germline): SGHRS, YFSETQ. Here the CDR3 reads CASSSRTGAYEQYF. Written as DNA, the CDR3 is TGCGCCAGCAGCTCCCGGACAGGGGCCTACGAGCAGTACTTC. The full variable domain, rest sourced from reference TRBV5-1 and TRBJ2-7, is KAGVTQTPRYLIKTRGQQVTLSCSPISGHRSVSWYQQTPGQGLQFLFEYFSETQRNKGNFPGRFSGRQFSNSRSEMNVSTLELGDSALYLCASSSRTGAYEQYFGPGTRLTVT.

CDR3 protein: CASRTGGLYEQYF. In nucleotides, the CDR3 is TGTGCCAGCAGAACAGGGGGTTTGTACGAGCAGTACTTC. The chain combines TRBV27 with TRBJ2-7; 8 positions agree with TRBD1. This CDR3 region has 13 residues. Germline CDR1 MNHEY, CDR2 SMNVEV (reference sequence). Germline trimming cut 6 bases from V and 4 bases from J; bases unmatched to any gene: 5.

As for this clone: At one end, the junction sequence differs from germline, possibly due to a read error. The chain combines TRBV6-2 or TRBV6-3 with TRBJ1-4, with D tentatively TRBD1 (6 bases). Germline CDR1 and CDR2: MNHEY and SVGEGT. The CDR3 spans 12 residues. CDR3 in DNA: TGTGCCAGCAGTTACGGGACAAAACCGGCGGTTTTT. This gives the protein CASSYGTKPAVF.

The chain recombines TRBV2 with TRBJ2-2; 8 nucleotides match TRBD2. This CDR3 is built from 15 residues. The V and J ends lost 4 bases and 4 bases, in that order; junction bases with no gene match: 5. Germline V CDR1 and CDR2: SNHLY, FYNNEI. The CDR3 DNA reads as TGTGCCAGCAGTGTCCGGGAGGGGGGCACCGGGGAGCTGTTTTTT. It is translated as CASSVREGGTGELFF.

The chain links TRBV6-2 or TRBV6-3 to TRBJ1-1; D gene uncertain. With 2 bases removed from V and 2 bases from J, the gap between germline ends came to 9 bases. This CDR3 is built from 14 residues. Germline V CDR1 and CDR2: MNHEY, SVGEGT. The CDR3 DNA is TGTGCCAGCAGTTACCCGCGAGTCAACACTGAAGCTTTCTTT. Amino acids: CASSYPRVNTEAFF.